One sample yielded the 21 T cell receptor beta chains listed below, sequenced in a study of T cells after somatic rescue of genetic block. The table came from immunoSEQ multiplex PCR; TCRdb's copy has only in-frame clones and leaves some out. The sample comprises tens of thousands of clones, about 96% of which are singletons, and roughly 0.077% rests with the top ten. What was sequenced was peripheral blood mononuclear cells (PBMCs). Every receptor here comes from a child under three years old.

The gene calls are TRBV13 and TRBJ2-7, with 9 positions matching TRBD1. The CDR3 runs to 14 residues. The V segment lost 5 bases and the J segment 2 bases; nucleotides outside the gene matches: 4. The V gene's germline CDR1 is PRHDT and CDR2 FYEKMQ (reference sequence). The CDR3 DNA reads as TGTGCCAGCAGCCCTAGACAGGGGGCCTACGAGCAGTACTTC. Protein sequence: CASSPRQGAYEQYF.

The gene calls are TRBV10-1 and TRBJ2-2; no clear D gene. The V end lost 6 bases, the J end lost 1 base, and 6 bases lay between the germline ends. Germline V CDR1 and CDR2: WNHNN, SYGVQD (reference sequence). CDR3 length: 13 residues. Written as DNA, the CDR3 is TGCGCCAGCAGCCGACAGAACACCGGGGAGCTGTTTTTT. Protein: CASSRQNTGELFF.

This chain joins TRBV5-4 and TRBJ2-7; weak D call: TRBD2 (5 bases). The length of the CDR3 is 14 residues. Germline V lookup: CDR1 SGHNT, CDR2 YYREEE (reference sequence). V gave up 1 base and J gave up 3 bases, with 11 bases separating them. The CDR3 sequence: CASSLQRNNYEQYF. The CDR3 DNA is TGTGCCAGCAGCTTGCAGCGGAACAACTACGAGCAGTACTTC.

V gene TRBV11-1 combines with J gene TRBJ1-1; D is uncertain. Germline loops: CDR1 SGHAT, CDR2 FQDESV (reference sequence). This CDR3 has 13 residues. The ends were cut back, 5 bases at V and 1 base at J, with 8 bases in the middle. CDR3 loop: CASSQRQNTEAFF. The CDR3 DNA sequence: TGTGCCAGCAGCCAGCGACAGAACACTGAAGCTTTCTTT.

This chain uses TRBV27 with TRBJ1-6; D gene unclear. V shed 2 bases and J shed 7 bases, with 3 bases lying between them. From germline, CDR1 is MNHEY and CDR2 SMNVEV (reference sequence). The CDR3 spans 12 residues. This chain's CDR3 is CASSLQNSPLHF. Here the CDR3 DNA reads TGTGCCAGCAGTTTACAAAATTCACCCCTCCACTTT.

CDR3 in DNA: TGTGCCAGCAGTTTGTTCAGAAGAACAGTGATGGCTGAAGCTTTCTTT. Its protein product is CASSLFRRTVMAEAFF. The V gene is TRBV28, the J gene TRBJ1-1, with no clear D. Germline CDR1 and CDR2: MDHEN and SYDVKM. V was pared by 3 bases and J by 6 bases, with 20 bases between. This CDR3 is built from 16 residues. The whole variable domain, filled in from reference TRBV28 and TRBJ1-1, reads DVKVTQSSRYLVKRTGEKVFLECVQDMDHENMFWYRQDPGLGLRLIYFSYDVKMKEKGDIPEGYSVSREKKERFSLILESASTNQTSMYLCASSLFRRTVMAEAFFGQGTRLTVV.

This chain links TRBV25-1 with TRBJ2-3, with TRBD2 matching over 8 bases. Germline assignment: CDR1 MGHDK and CDR2 SYGVNS. Trimming at V came to 6 bases and at J to 4 bases, leaving 6 bases not matched to a gene. The CDR3 has 14 amino acids. The chain's CDR3 is CASSRQTSADTQYF. The CDR3, as DNA: TGTGCCAGCAGCCGGCAGACTAGCGCAGATACGCAGTATTTT. Full variable domain (remainder filled in from reference TRBV25-1 and TRBJ2-3): EADIYQTPRYLVIGTGKKITLECSQTMGHDKMYWYQQDPGMELHLIHYSYGVNSTEKGDLSSESTVSRIRTEHFPLTLESARPSHTSQYLCASSRQTSADTQYFGPGTRLTVL.

The chain employs TRBV12-5 and TRBJ2-1, with a possible D match to TRBD2 (6 bases). The CDR3 runs to 14 residues. Germline V gives CDR1 LGHNT, CDR2 FRNRAP. The germline V and J ends were trimmed by 7 bases and 0 bases, with 10 bases remaining between them. DNA for the CDR3: TGTGCTAGTGCCCCGACTAGCTCCTACAATGAGCAGTTCTTC. Translating gives CASAPTSSYNEQFF. Full variable domain (outside the CDR3, taken from reference TRBV12-5 and TRBJ2-1): DARVTQTPRHKVTEMGQEVTMRCQPILGHNTVFWYRQTMMQGLELLAYFRNRAPLDDSGMPKDRFSAEMPDATLATLKIQPSEPRDSAVYFCASAPTSSYNEQFFGPGTRLTVL.

The CDR3 region has the DNA TGTGCCAGCAGCTTAACAAACACTGAAGCTTTCTTT. Its protein is CASSLTNTEAFF. The J gene is TRBJ1-1, the V gene TRBV11-2, with D unresolved. The V end was cut by 2 bases, the J end by 2 bases, with 3 bases between. This CDR3 contains 12 residues. Germline CDR1 SGHAT, CDR2 FQNNGV.

The rearrangement uses TRBV27 and TRBJ2-7; possibly TRBD2 for D (6 bases). Germline CDR1 MNHEY, CDR2 SMNVEV (reference sequence). The CDR3 is made up of 15 amino acids. V lost 2 bases, J lost 0 bases, and 11 bases lay in between. CDR3 protein: CASSLGGFFSYEQYF. The CDR3, as DNA: TGTGCCAGCAGTTTAGGAGGGTTTTTCTCCTACGAGCAGTACTTC.

CDR3 sequence: CASSPGSGQNEQFF. In DNA form, the CDR3 reads TGTGCCAGCAGCCCCGGTAGCGGGCAAAATGAGCAGTTCTTC. This chain links TRBV7-3 with TRBJ2-1, with 7 nucleotides matching TRBD2. This CDR3 has 14 amino acids. Germline CDR1 is SGHTA and CDR2 is FQGTGA. The ends lost 5 bases at V and 7 bases at J; junction bases unmatched: 8.

This sequence joins TRBV9 and TRBJ1-2, with a weak D call TRBD1 (5 bases). The V gene lost 0 bases and the J gene lost 4 bases, with 13 bases spanning the gap. Germline V gives CDR1 SGDLS, CDR2 YYNGEE. This CDR3 is 15 amino acids long. DNA for the CDR3: TGTGCCAGCAGCGTAGGGGACGCCGCGATCTATGGCTACACCTTC. As protein: CASSVGDAAIYGYTF.

CDR3 nucleotides: TGTGCCAGCAGTGACTCGGACAGGGGAAGCTATGGCTACACCTTC. It encodes CASSDSDRGSYGYTF. The rearrangement joins TRBV25-1 to TRBJ1-2; 9 bases agree with TRBD1. The CDR3 spans 15 residues. Germline CDR1 and CDR2: MGHDK and SYGVNS. Unmatched junction bases numbered 6, after V lost 3 bases and J lost 4 bases.

In its sample, this clone was seen a few times. This chain uses TRBV5-6 with TRBJ1-2; 8 bases fit TRBD1. Losses at the gene ends were 4 bases for V and 8 bases for J; bases not matched to a gene: 7. This CDR3 spans 13 amino acids. CDR1 and CDR2 (germline): SGHDT, YYEEEE. The CDR3 DNA reads TGTGCCAGCAGCACCGGACAGGGAGCGGGCTACACCTTC. It is translated as CASSTGQGAGYTF.

V gene TRBV21-1 combines with J gene TRBJ2-7; the table's TRBD2 call for D was not verified on the DNA. TRBV21-1 is an annotated pseudogene. The CDR3 is 15 residues long. The CDR3 sequence: CASSQDLSGRGEQYF. CDR3 DNA: TGTGCCAGCAGCCAAGATCTTAGCGGGAGAGGAGAGCAGTACTTC.

This clone appeared a single time. The chain uses TRBV25-1 and TRBJ2-7; no clear D gene. The CDR3 is made up of 13 amino acids. CDR1 is MGHDK, CDR2 SYGVNS, per germline. Trimming took off 3 bases at V and 2 bases at J, with 8 bases between the two ends. The CDR3 DNA reads TGTGCCAGCAGTGAGGGCAGCCCCTACGAGCAGTACTTC. It specifies CASSEGSPYEQYF.

The gene calls are TRBV4-1 and TRBJ1-5; D is unresolved. CDR3 length: 13 residues. Trimming cost V 1 base and J 9 bases, with 10 bases left between them. Germline CDR1 is MGHRA and CDR2 is YSYEKL. The CDR3 spells CASSQASRGPQHF. DNA for the CDR3: TGCGCCAGCAGCCAAGCGAGCAGAGGGCCCCAGCATTTT.

As concerns this clone: Other DNA sequences in this sample translate to the same CDR3. DNA for the CDR3: TGCGCCAGCAGCTTGGCCGGGACTAGCGGCTACGAGCAGTACTTC. It specifies CASSLAGTSGYEQYF. The J gene is TRBJ2-7, the V gene TRBV5-1, with TRBD2 matching 11 bases. V gave up 0 bases and J gave up 3 bases; unmatched junction bases: 2. This CDR3 is 15 amino acids long. Germline CDR1 reads SGHRS; CDR2 reads YFSETQ.

The chain joins TRBV5-4 to TRBJ2-3, with TRBD1 matching over 7 bases. The CDR3 totals 16 residues. The junction had 4 bases not matched to a gene; V was cut back by 0 bases and J by 0 bases. Germline CDR1 reads SGHNT; CDR2 reads YYREEE (reference sequence). The DNA for the CDR3 is TGTGCCAGCAGCTTGGTAGGGACAGCTAGCACAGATACGCAGTATTTT. This codes for CASSLVGTASTDTQYF. The complete variable domain, with remaining parts taken from reference TRBV5-4 and TRBJ2-3, reads ETGVTQSPTHLIKTRGQQVTLRCSSQSGHNTVSWYQQALGQGPQFIFQYYREEENGRGNFPPRFSGLQFPNYSSELNVNALELDDSALYLCASSLVGTASTDTQYFGPGTRLTVL.

The V gene is TRBV5-1, the J gene TRBJ1-1; 8 bases match TRBD1. Germline CDR1 and CDR2: SGHRS and YFSETQ. Trimming removed 4 bases from V and 7 bases from J; junction bases left unmatched: 6. CDR3 length: 13 amino acids. The CDR3 DNA is TGCGCCAGCAGCGTGGGGACAGGACTTGAAGCTTTCTTT. This encodes CASSVGTGLEAFF.

The V gene is TRBV10-3, the J gene TRBJ2-3; 15 nucleotides align to TRBD2. The trim removed 6 bases at V and 1 base at J, leaving 11 bases unmatched. The CDR3 is 19 residues long. Germline CDR1 is ENHRY and CDR2 is SYGVKD. In DNA, the CDR3 is TGTGCCATCAGCCGAGGACTAGCGGGAGGGCCCTCGGGCACAGATACGCAGTATTTT. It encodes CAISRGLAGGPSGTDTQYF.